A selection of T cell receptor beta chains follows, all from one sample in a study of CD8+ T cells in alopecia areata. Here immunoSEQ multiplex PCR was the method, and the copy in TCRdb shows in-frame clones only, minus some. The repertoire has 110,000 or so clones, 30% to 40% of them found once; the top ten carry approximately 2.8%. The source material was CD4+ T cells sorted from blood. The receptor source for this set is a human donor with alopecia areata. CDR3s include the opening cysteine and the closing phenylalanine or tryptophan. Fields, in order: V gene, J gene, CDR3 protein.

V: TRBV5-1
J: TRBJ2-5
CDR3: CASSGRDGSLETQYF

V: TRBV9
J: TRBJ2-1
CDR3: CASSVSQGNNEQFF

V: TRBV5-1
J: TRBJ2-2
CDR3: CASSLLTPSGELFF

V: TRBV5-1
J: TRBJ2-7
CDR3: CASSTGQQYEQYF

V: TRBV4-2
J: TRBJ2-1
CDR3: CASTRGQGARDEQFF

V: TRBV29-1
J: TRBJ2-7
CDR3: CSVVVNANSYEQYF

V: TRBV5-1
J: TRBJ1-2
CDR3: CASSFDSSNYGYTF

V: TRBV29-1
J: TRBJ2-7
CDR3: CSVALDDRVLYEQYF

V: TRBV7-6
J: TRBJ2-1
CDR3: CASSRTSGYNEQFF

V: TRBV11-2
J: TRBJ2-1
CDR3: CASSLWYLLHNEQFF

V: TRBV29-1
J: TRBJ2-7
CDR3: CSVYLSGGVYEQYF

V: TRBV5-1
J: TRBJ2-3
CDR3: CASSLVSGTDTQYF

V: TRBV29-1
J: TRBJ2-7
CDR3: CSVGASGRSYEQYF

V: TRBV4-1
J: TRBJ2-7
CDR3: CASSQVASGPYEQYF

V: TRBV29-1
J: TRBJ1-2
CDR3: CSVEDLTGGLFGVGYTF

V: TRBV29-1
J: TRBJ1-2
CDR3: CSVEGTGSDYGYTF

V: TRBV28
J: TRBJ1-2
CDR3: CASSPPPVSNYGYTF

V: TRBV30
J: TRBJ2-1
CDR3: CASRTPGTTPYNEQFF

V: TRBV5-1
J: TRBJ2-2
CDR3: CASSPKTGSGELFF

V: TRBV29-1
J: TRBJ2-5
CDR3: CSASALAGKETQYF

V: TRBV28
J: TRBJ2-6
CDR3: CASSPEQAGANVLTF

V: TRBV11-3
J: TRBJ2-7
CDR3: CASSFRGESEQYF

V: TRBV27
J: TRBJ2-3
CDR3: CANTSGTSDTQYF

V: TRBV30
J: TRBJ1-1
CDR3: CAWSEQEATEAFF

V: TRBV7-9
J: TRBJ1-1
CDR3: CASSLKGTGVLAEAFF

V: TRBV29-1
J: TRBJ1-5
CDR3: CSVTSSSGSEQPQHF

V: TRBV7-2
J: TRBJ2-3
CDR3: CASSSRTGSQYF

V: TRBV5-6
J: TRBJ2-7
CDR3: CASSLWQGAPTYEQYF

V: TRBV5-1
J: TRBJ1-1
CDR3: CASSLEVGEIVTEAFF

V: TRBV29-1
J: TRBJ1-2
CDR3: CSVSVQQHGYTF

V: TRBV25-1
J: TRBJ2-1
CDR3: CASSESSGSQNEQFF

V: TRBV15
J: TRBJ1-2
CDR3: CATSRDPMRNYGYTF

V: TRBV7-2
J: TRBJ2-3
CDR3: CASSLALGGTDTQYF

V: TRBV5-1
J: TRBJ2-1
CDR3: CASSSRTGQEQFF

V: TRBV29-1
J: TRBJ2-2
CDR3: CSGKAGSTGELFF

V: TRBV28
J: TRBJ2-1
CDR3: CASSSTGTIYNEQFF

V: TRBV11-2
J: TRBJ2-5
CDR3: CASSLASTKETQYF

V: TRBV4-3
J: TRBJ2-1
CDR3: CASSPGPYNEQFF

V: TRBV28
J: TRBJ2-1
CDR3: CASRLGLSTHNEQFF

V: TRBV28
J: TRBJ2-7
CDR3: CASTGGAPREQYF

V: TRBV29-1
J: TRBJ1-1
CDR3: CSAADGNTEAFF

V: TRBV30
J: TRBJ1-5
CDR3: CAWSTQGNQPQHF

V: TRBV28
J: TRBJ2-7
CDR3: CASLDRGINEQYF

V: TRBV29-1
J: TRBJ2-1
CDR3: CSAKSTVQGNEQFF